Detailed here is one T cell receptor (beta chain). The target antigen is unknown. Reprocessing the 5' RACE reads, TCRdb reports a single entry for every CDR3 protein and omits DNA. The sample totals some 150,000 distinct CDR3 sequences. This sample is drawn from a study of T cells expressing NK-cell markers. Study-wide context: Eight donors were sequenced, of whom seven were HCMV-seropositive, while the remaining one was HCMV-seronegative. General study points: CD8+ T cells in six donors included dominant NKG2C+ clonotypes at about 1.0-8%.

Germline V gene data show CDR1 as SGHVS and CDR2 as FNYEAQ. This CDR3 has 17 residues. Sequenced material: blood T cells: a sorted CD56 or NKG2C T cell subset, CD4+ or CD8+ T cells, or bulk PBMC T cells (not recorded which). The origin of this receptor is a man younger than 35 in good health. The chain has TRBV7-6 and TRBJ2-3; TCRdb outputs TRBD2, but without DNA this stays unchecked. CDR3 sequence reads: CASSLVGSSGRANTQYF.